This paragraph reports one T cell receptor beta chain. The target antigen is unknown. The second PCR ran roughly 6 to 12 cycles with a sample-barcoded 5' primer and J-beta primers. Each cDNA molecule carried a tag from a template-switch adaptor that contained 12 random nucleotides. From the 5' RACE reads, TCRdb called clonotypes with MiXCR, one entry per CDR3 protein. The sample comprises 1.2 million to 1.5 million distinct CDR3 sequences, approximately 42% of which are singletons, and roughly 7.9% rests with the top ten. The data were taken from a study of blood T cells in healthy people across ages. Study observations and caveats: Per-million-T-cell TCR beta diversity fell roughly linearly with age.

Extraction yielded at least 5.5 micrograms of total RNA per sample. The CDR3 is 16 amino acids. V gave up 0 bases and J gave up 1 base, with 13 bases separating them. Germline CDR1 and CDR2: MGHRA and YSYEKL. The receptor was isolated from a woman under 30 in good health. The sample consisted of blood. The chain recombines TRBV4-1 with TRBJ2-7; D might be TRBD1 (6 bases). In DNA form, the CDR3 reads TGCGCCAGCAGCCAAGATCAGGGGTACCCGTCCTACGAGCAGTACTTC. Translation gives CASSQDQGYPSYEQYF.